This T cell receptor beta chain was sequenced in a study of molecular identifiers for immune sequencing clone quantification. About the study: Four portions were sequenced after RNA from about 20,000 or 100,000 naive CD8 cells was split five ways in replicates.

TCRdb recomputed calls from the PCR reads with MiXCR, one row per CDR3 protein. The table lists about 40,000 distinct CDR3 sequences, about 18% of them singletons, with approximately 6.4% in the top ten. Deletions cut 3 bases from V and 5 bases from J, with 13 bases between. Germline CDR1 MDHEN, CDR2 SYDVKM. The CDR3 has 14 amino acids. Sequenced material: naive CD8+ T cells from blood, with Jurkat cell RNA spiked in. Subset described: FACS-sorted CD8+CD4-CCR7+CD45RA+ naive T cells. The chain combines TRBV28 with TRBJ1-1; D unclear. The receptor was derived from a human donor in good health. Some libraries in this study had Jurkat cell RNA spiked in. CDR3 protein: CASSLTPETTEAFF. The CDR3 nucleotides read TGTGCCAGCAGTTTGACACCCGAAACTACTGAAGCTTTCTTT.